These 15 T cell receptor beta chains were all obtained from the same sample, sequenced in a study of CD8 T cells in Susac syndrome. Reverse transcription of roughly 0.45 to 1 ug RNA used random hexamers. TCRdb fed the immunoSEQ multiplex PCR reads into MiXCR, producing one record per CDR3 protein. There are nearly 200,000 distinct CDR3 sequences in the sample; roughly 96% occur only once, and about 0.09% lies in the top ten. The sequencing sample was made of CD4+ T cells from PBMCs. The source is a human donor with multiple sclerosis.

CDR3: CASSLSSVAGDTQYF. The CDR3 nucleotides read TGCGCCAGCAGCTTGTCAAGCGTAGCGGGGGATACGCAGTATTTT. This chain connects TRBV5-1 to TRBJ2-3; 8 nucleotides align to TRBD2. The CDR3 totals 15 residues. The V and J ends lost 1 base and 6 bases, in that order; junction bases with no gene match: 7. CDR1 SGHRS and CDR2 YFSETQ come from the germline V gene.

This clonotype came up once. The chain carries TRBV7-2 and TRBJ2-5; tentatively, D is TRBD1 or TRBD2 (7 bases each). The CDR3 runs to 15 residues. The V gene's germline CDR1 is SGHTA and CDR2 FQGNSA. V dropped 4 bases and J dropped 2 bases, with 14 bases sitting between them. CDR3 DNA sequence: TGTGCCAGCAGCTCCCATCAGGGGGGGCAAGAGACCCAGTACTTC. Amino acid sequence: CASSSHQGGQETQYF.

The chain is built from TRBV3-1 and TRBJ1-1; D is ambiguous. Germline V gene data show CDR1 as LGHDT and CDR2 as YNNKEL (reference sequence). The CDR3 sequence is 14 residues long. Trimming took 4 bases from V and 1 from J, leaving 10 bases between them. The CDR3 DNA follows: TGTGCCAGCAGCCGAACAGCGGGGAACACTGAAGCTTTCTTT. This gives the protein CASSRTAGNTEAFF.

This clonotype was found a few times. The V and J genes are TRBV12-3 or TRBV12-4 and TRBJ2-5, with TRBD2 matching over 7 bases. This CDR3 spans 13 amino acids. The trim removed 3 bases at V and 10 bases at J, leaving 8 bases unmatched. DNA for the CDR3: TGTGCCAGCAGTTTGGTGAGACGGGAGGTCCAGTACTTC. Amino acids: CASSLVRREVQYF.

The V gene is TRBV2, the J gene TRBJ2-3; 9 bases are shared with TRBD1. Germline V CDR1 and CDR2: SNHLY, FYNNEI. The length of the CDR3 is 14 residues. J lost 2 bases, V lost 6 bases, and 3 bases had no gene match. The CDR3 bases are TGTGCCAGCAGGTTACAGGGGGCCACAGATACGCAGTATTTT. It yields the protein CASRLQGATDTQYF.

The rearrangement uses TRBV4-1 and TRBJ1-2; weak D call: TRBD1 (6 bases). Germline lookup yields CDR1 MGHRA and CDR2 YSYEKL. The CDR3 is made up of 16 amino acids. V lost 0 bases, J lost 2 bases, and 13 bases lay in between. The CDR3 protein is CASSQEGQRINYGYTF. The CDR3 DNA reads as TGCGCCAGCAGCCAAGAAGGACAGCGAATAAACTATGGCTACACCTTC.

As to this clonotype: The junction shows a germline mismatch at one end, possibly a read error. V gene TRBV3-1 combines with J gene TRBJ2-7; D gene unclear. This CDR3 is 14 amino acids long. Germline CDR1 LGHDT, CDR2 YNNKEL (reference sequence). CDR3 sequence (DNA): TGTGCCAGCAGCCAAGAAGGGCGCGGCTACGAGCAGTATTTC. It specifies CASSQEGRGYEQYF.

The chain joins TRBV24-1 to TRBJ2-3, with TRBD1 matching 7 bases. Germline CDR1 and CDR2: KGHDR and SFDVKD. CDR3 length equals 16 residues. With V trimmed by 5 bases and J by 5 bases, 12 bases remained unmatched. The CDR3 spells CATSAPEAGGLDTQYF. The CDR3, as DNA: TGTGCCACCAGTGCCCCTGAGGCAGGGGGTTTAGATACGCAGTATTTT.

The CDR3 bases are TGTGCCAGCAGCGTTGGTGGAAACGGGGCCAACGTCCTGACTTTC. Translating gives CASSVGGNGANVLTF. The chain carries TRBV9 and TRBJ2-6; no reliable D call. From germline, CDR1 is SGDLS and CDR2 YYNGEE. The V end lost 2 bases, the J end lost 4 bases, and 10 bases lay between the germline ends. This CDR3 has 15 residues.

The chain carries TRBV7-9 and TRBJ2-3; unclear D gene. Looked up from germline, CDR1 is SEHNR and CDR2 is FQNEAQ (reference sequence). V lost 5 bases and J lost 6, with 12 bases in between. There are 13 residues in the CDR3. The CDR3 reads CASSQGQSDTQYF. CDR3 nucleotide sequence: TGTGCCAGCAGCCAAGGGCAGTCGGATACGCAGTATTTT.

This chain connects TRBV12-3 or TRBV12-4 to TRBJ2-5, with 7 bases aligning to TRBD2. The V and J ends lost 4 bases and 7 bases, in that order; junction bases with no gene match: 6. This CDR3 contains 13 residues. This CDR3 is CASSSSGVRTQYF. DNA of the CDR3: TGTGCCAGCAGTTCCAGCGGGGTCCGGACCCAGTACTTC.

The rearrangement uses TRBV30 and TRBJ2-5; D is undetermined. V lost 0 bases to trimming and J lost 5 bases, with 7 bases between them. The CDR3 is 12 amino acids. CDR1 and CDR2 from the germline V gene are GTSNPN and SVGIG (reference sequence). In nucleotides, the CDR3 is TGTGCCTGGAGTGTAATTAGGGAGACCCAGTACTTC. The encoded protein is CAWSVIRETQYF.

V usage is TRBV20-1 and J usage is TRBJ1-2; no definite D call. The V and J ends lost 6 bases and 3 bases respectively, with 26 bases between them. CDR1 is DFQATT and CDR2 is SNEGSKA in the germline V gene (reference sequence). This CDR3 has 17 amino acids. CDR3 in amino acids: CSAKASHAEVLDYGYTF. In DNA form, the CDR3 reads TGCAGTGCCAAGGCCAGTCACGCCGAGGTGCTCGACTATGGCTACACCTTC.

The chain carries TRBV20-1 and TRBJ2-5, with 7 bases lining up with TRBD2. J lost 1 base, V lost 1 base, and 3 bases had no gene match. Germline V gives CDR1 DFQATT, CDR2 SNEGSKA (reference sequence). This CDR3 has 14 amino acids. CDR3 sequence: CSARGPGGQETQYF. The CDR3 DNA is TGCAGTGCTAGAGGCCCGGGGGGCCAAGAGACCCAGTACTTC.

The CDR3 DNA reads TGTGCCTGGGGGGGTTCCGGGGCCAACGTCCTGACTTTC. Encoded protein: CAWGGSGANVLTF. V and J are TRBV30 and TRBJ2-6; D possibly uses TRBD1 or TRBD2 (5 bases each). The V and J ends lost 5 bases and 4 bases respectively, with 9 bases between them. The length of the CDR3 is 13 residues. CDR1 and CDR2 from the germline V gene are GTSNPN and SVGIG (reference sequence). The full variable domain, rest sourced from reference TRBV30 and TRBJ2-6, is SQTIHQWPATLVQPVGSPLSLECTVEGTSNPNLYWYRQAAGRGLQLLFYSVGIGQISSEVPQNLSASRPQDRQFILSSKKLLLSDSGFYLCAWGGSGANVLTFGAGSRLTVL.